These 14 T cell receptor beta chains originate from one sample sequenced in a study of blood T cell repertoires in COVID-19. Here immunoSEQ multiplex PCR was the method, and the copy in TCRdb shows in-frame clones only, minus some. The profile shows roughly 150,000 clones, roughly 75% of them singletons. Sequenced: PBMCs or T cells enriched from blood (not recorded which). Receptor source: a woman in her fifties or sixties who had recovered from COVID-19.

This rearrangement joins TRBV11-3 to TRBJ2-2; TRBD2 aligns across 10 bases. This CDR3 region has 15 residues. Looked up from germline, CDR1 is SGHNT and CDR2 is YENEEA. With 2 bases clipped from V and 5 bases from J, the junction kept 2 bases outside the gene matches. The CDR3 DNA reads TGTGCCAGCAGCTTAAGCGGGGGGGAAACCGGGGAGCTGTTTTTT. Amino acids: CASSLSGGETGELFF.

The gene calls are TRBV28 and TRBJ1-2; 11 bases match TRBD1. In germline, CDR1 is MDHEN, CDR2 SYDVKM. Losses at the gene ends were 8 bases for V and 8 bases for J; bases not matched to a gene: 4. The CDR3 length is 12 residues. CDR3 loop: CASSGTGGGYTF. Written as DNA, the CDR3 is TGTGCCAGCTCCGGGACAGGGGGGGGCTACACCTTC.

This rearrangement joins TRBV18 to TRBJ2-2; a weak D match, TRBD2 (5 bases). The CDR3 totals 15 residues. From germline, CDR1 is KGHSH and CDR2 LQKENI. Between the trimmed V and J ends, which lost 0 bases and 3 bases, there was a span of 8 bases. The CDR3 DNA sequence: TGTGCCAGCTCACCACCGTGGACTGACACCGGGGAGCTGTTTTTT. This gives the protein CASSPPWTDTGELFF.

This chain uses TRBV5-1 with TRBJ2-2; 10 positions agree with TRBD2. Losses at the gene ends were 4 bases for V and 4 bases for J; bases not matched to a gene: 10. The CDR3 extends over 17 amino acids. The germline CDR1 and CDR2 sequences are SGHRS and YFSETQ. CDR3 in amino acids: CASSLALQRGGTGELFF. Here the CDR3 DNA reads TGCGCCAGCAGCCTCGCCCTCCAGCGGGGGGGCACCGGGGAGCTGTTTTTT. Using reference TRBV5-1 and TRBJ2-2 for the parts outside the CDR3, the full variable domain is KAGVTQTPRYLIKTRGQQVTLSCSPISGHRSVSWYQQTPGQGLQFLFEYFSETQRNKGNFPGRFSGRQFSNSRSEMNVSTLELGDSALYLCASSLALQRGGTGELFFGEGSRLTVL.

The CDR3 DNA reads TGCAGTGCTAGTCGGGGTGGTGGGCCCGGGGAGACCCAGTACTTC. It specifies CSASRGGGPGETQYF. The chain is built from TRBV20-1 and TRBJ2-5; D might be TRBD2 (5 bases). Germline V gene lookup returns CDR1 DFQATT and CDR2 SNEGSKA (reference sequence). Trimming removed 3 bases at V and 5 bases at J, with 19 bases between. CDR3 size: 15 residues.

The V gene is TRBV29-1, the J gene TRBJ1-3; perhaps TRBD1 as D (6 bases). With 7 bases removed from V and 0 bases from J, the gap between germline ends came to 13 bases. CDR3 length: 14 amino acids. Germline V gene data show CDR1 as SQVTM and CDR2 as ANQGSEA. Here the CDR3 DNA reads TGCAGCGCCCGGGAGGGGGGCTCTGGAAACACCATATATTTT. Amino acids: CSAREGGSGNTIYF. Using reference TRBV29-1 and TRBJ1-3 for the parts outside the CDR3, the full variable domain is SAVISQKPSRDICQRGTSLTIQCQVDSQVTMMFWYRQQPGQSLTLIATANQGSEATYESGFVIDKFPISRPNLTFSTLTVSNMSPEDSSIYLCSAREGGSGNTIYFGEGSWLTVV.

The chain links TRBV7-6 to TRBJ2-3; 9 nucleotides line up with TRBD2. Germline lookup yields CDR1 SGHVS and CDR2 FNYEAQ. This CDR3 region has 18 residues. J lost 0 bases, V lost 3 bases, and 10 bases had no gene match. The CDR3 sequence: CASSFSGAGGFSTDTQYF. For the CDR3, the DNA is TGTGCCAGCAGCTTTTCCGGCGCGGGGGGGTTTAGCACAGATACGCAGTATTTT. Full variable domain (rest looked up from reference TRBV7-6 and TRBJ2-3): GAGVSQSPRYKVTKRGQDVALRCDPISGHVSLYWYRQALGQGPEFLTYFNYEAQQDKSGLPNDRFSAERPEGSISTLTIQRTEQRDSAMYRCASSFSGAGGFSTDTQYFGPGTRLTVL.

V usage is TRBV7-3 and J usage is TRBJ2-1; 7 positions match TRBD2. CDR1 is SGHTA, CDR2 FQGTGA, per germline. This CDR3 comprises 13 residues. The J segment lost 9 bases and the V segment lost 5 bases, leaving 7 bases of the junction unmatched. The CDR3, as DNA: TGTGCCAGCAGCGAACTAGGGAGGGGTGAGCAGTTCTTC. Amino acid sequence: CASSELGRGEQFF.

In nucleotides, the CDR3 is TGTGCCAGCAGACCGACAGGGGTACCTAACTATGGCTACACCTTC. It translates to CASRPTGVPNYGYTF. The chain combines TRBV6-4 with TRBJ1-2; the match to TRBD1 covers 8 bases. The trim removed 6 bases at V and 0 bases at J, leaving 6 bases unmatched. CDR3 length: 15 residues. CDR1 MRHNA and CDR2 SNTAGT come from the germline V gene.

J is TRBJ1-4 and V is TRBV4-1; TRBD1 might be the D (6 bases). The CDR3 contains 18 residues. Trimming left V 2 bases short and J 2 bases short, with 18 bases between. Germline assignment: CDR1 MGHRA and CDR2 YSYEKL. CDR3: CASSQRTRGGDTNEKLFF. The CDR3 bases are TGCGCCAGCAGCCAAAGAACTAGGGGGGGAGATACTAATGAAAAACTGTTTTTT.

Here the CDR3 reads CASQITSGGVRYGSYNEQFF. CDR3 sequence (DNA): TGTGCCAGCCAAATTACTAGCGGGGGGGTGCGGTATGGCTCCTACAATGAGCAGTTCTTC. This sequence joins TRBV5-4 and TRBJ2-1, with 13 bases lining up with TRBD2. V dropped 7 bases and J dropped 0; count of bases not matched to a gene: 16. There are 20 residues in the CDR3. Germline lookup yields CDR1 SGHNT and CDR2 YYREEE (reference sequence).

This clone has a single count. The chain combines TRBV3-1 (or the pseudogene TRBV3-2) with TRBJ1-1, with a tentative D call TRBD1 (6 bases). Trimming took off 0 bases at V and 1 base at J, with 9 bases between the two ends. This CDR3 contains 15 residues. Germline CDR1 reads LGHDT; CDR2 reads YNNKEL (reference sequence). For the CDR3, the DNA is TGTGCCAGCAGCCAAGATCGGGGGGCGAACACTGAAGCTTTCTTT. Translating gives CASSQDRGANTEAFF.

The count of this clone is one. The chain is built from TRBV3-1 (or the pseudogene TRBV3-2) and TRBJ2-3, with 13 bases fitting TRBD2. Germline V gene data show CDR1 as LGHDT and CDR2 as YNNKEL (reference sequence). The CDR3 sequence is 16 residues long. Trimming at V came to 0 bases and at J to 6 bases, leaving 3 bases not matched to a gene. The DNA of the CDR3 is TGTGCCAGCAGCCAAGAACTAGCGGGGGGGCAGGATACGCAGTATTTT. Its translation: CASSQELAGGQDTQYF.

The chain links TRBV30 to TRBJ2-7, with TRBD2 identical over 9 bases. The CDR3 runs to 12 residues. The germline gives CDR1 GTSNPN, CDR2 SVGIG (reference sequence). Trimming took 5 bases from V and 4 from J; bases not matched to a gene: 3. CDR3 in amino acids: CAWGGGVYEQYF. CDR3 bases: TGTGCCTGGGGCGGGGGGGTGTACGAGCAGTACTTC.